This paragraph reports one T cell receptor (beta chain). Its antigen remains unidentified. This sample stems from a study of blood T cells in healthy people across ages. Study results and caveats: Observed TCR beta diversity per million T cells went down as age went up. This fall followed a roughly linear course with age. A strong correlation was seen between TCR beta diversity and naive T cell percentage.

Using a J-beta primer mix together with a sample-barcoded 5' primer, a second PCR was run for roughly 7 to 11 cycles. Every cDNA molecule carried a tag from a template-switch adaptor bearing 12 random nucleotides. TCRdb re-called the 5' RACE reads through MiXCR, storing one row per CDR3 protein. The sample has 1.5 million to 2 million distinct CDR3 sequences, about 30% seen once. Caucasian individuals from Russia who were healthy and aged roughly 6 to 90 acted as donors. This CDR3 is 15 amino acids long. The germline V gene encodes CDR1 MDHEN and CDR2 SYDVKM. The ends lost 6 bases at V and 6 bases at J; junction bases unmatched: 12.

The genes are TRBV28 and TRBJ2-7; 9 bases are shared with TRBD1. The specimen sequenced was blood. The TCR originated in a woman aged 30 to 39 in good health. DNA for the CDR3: TGTGCCAGCAGACGTAGGGACAGGGCCCTTGGCGAGCAGTACTTC. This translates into CASRRRDRALGEQYF.